Listed below are T cell receptor beta chains from one sample, sequenced in a study of regulatory T cells in long-lasting Graves disease. TCRdb independently ran MiXCR on the multiplex PCR reads; one entry per CDR3 protein. This table has 550,000 to 650,000 distinct CDR3 sequences, 15% to 20% appearing once. This sample was also put to use in a study of T cells in Graves' hyperthyroidism and ophthalmopathy.

The input for sequencing was peripheral blood mononuclear cells (PBMCs), taken at new diagnosis, from a patient treated with antithyroid drugs. The origin of the receptors is a man between 18 and 29 years old with Graves disease. The CDR3 runs from the conserved cysteine through the conserved F or W. D genes are given only for firm matches. Not every row has a clone size; where given, it reads once, few, many or a size class.

V gene: TRBV27; clone size: many; J gene: TRBJ1-5; D gene: .; CDR3 DNA: TGTGCCAGCAGTTTATTCGGGTCGCGAGGGGAGCCCCAGCATTTT; CDR3 protein: CASSLFGSRGEPQHF
V gene: TRBV9; clone size: few; J gene: TRBJ1-1; D gene: .; CDR3 DNA: TGTGCCAGCACACAGGAACAAGACACTGAAGCTTTCTTT; CDR3 protein: CASTQEQDTEAFF
V gene: TRBV20-1; clone size: few; J gene: TRBJ2-5; D gene: TRBD2; CDR3 DNA: TGCAGTGCTAGAGTCACTAGCGGACCACAAGAGACCCAGTACTTC; CDR3 protein: CSARVTSGPQETQYF
V gene: TRBV11-2; clone size: .; J gene: TRBJ2-1; D gene: .; CDR3 DNA: TGTGCCAGCAGTTTTGGAGGGGGCGAAACATATGGGCAGTTCTTC; CDR3 protein: CASSFGGGETYGQFF
V gene: TRBV6-2/TRBV6-3; clone size: many; J gene: TRBJ2-5; D gene: TRBD2; CDR3 DNA: TGTGCCAGCAGCTACGGGACTAGCGGGACCGAGACCCAGTACTTC; CDR3 protein: CASSYGTSGTETQYF
V gene: TRBV30; clone size: many; J gene: TRBJ2-7; D gene: .; CDR3 DNA: TGTGCCTGGAGTGGCCTCAGGGTCGAGCAGTACTTC; CDR3 protein: CAWSGLRVEQYF
V gene: TRBV30; clone size: many; J gene: TRBJ2-1; D gene: TRBD1; CDR3 DNA: TGTGCCTGGAGTACTGGGACAGGGCGCAATGAGCAGTTCTTC; CDR3 protein: CAWSTGTGRNEQFF
V gene: TRBV30; clone size: many; J gene: TRBJ2-7; D gene: .; CDR3 DNA: TGTGCCTGGAGTGACTCCTACGAGCAGTACTTC; CDR3 protein: CAWSDSYEQYF
V gene: TRBV19; clone size: .; J gene: TRBJ2-3; D gene: .; CDR3 DNA: TGTGCCAGTAGTATAGCGGATACGCAGTATTTT; CDR3 protein: CASSIADTQYF
V gene: TRBV2; clone size: many; J gene: TRBJ2-1; D gene: TRBD2; CDR3 DNA: TGTGCCACCAAACAGACTAGCGGGCATACCAATGAGCAGTTCTTC; CDR3 protein: CATKQTSGHTNEQFF